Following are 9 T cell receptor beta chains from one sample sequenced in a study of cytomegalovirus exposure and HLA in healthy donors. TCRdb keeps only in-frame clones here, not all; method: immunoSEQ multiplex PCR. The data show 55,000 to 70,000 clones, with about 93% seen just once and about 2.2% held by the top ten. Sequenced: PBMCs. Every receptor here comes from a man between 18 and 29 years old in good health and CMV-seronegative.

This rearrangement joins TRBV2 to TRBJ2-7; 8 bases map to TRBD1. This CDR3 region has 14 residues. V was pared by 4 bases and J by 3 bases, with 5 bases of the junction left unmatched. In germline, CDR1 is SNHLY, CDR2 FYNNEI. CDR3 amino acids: CASSVGQGYYEQYF. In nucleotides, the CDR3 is TGTGCCAGCAGTGTTGGACAGGGATACTACGAGCAGTACTTC.

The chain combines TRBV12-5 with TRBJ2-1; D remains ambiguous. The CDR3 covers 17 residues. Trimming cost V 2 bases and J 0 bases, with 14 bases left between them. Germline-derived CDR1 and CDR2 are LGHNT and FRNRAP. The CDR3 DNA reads TGTGCTAGTGGTTTGATTACGGATAGGAGCTCCTACAATGAGCAGTTCTTC. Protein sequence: CASGLITDRSSYNEQFF.

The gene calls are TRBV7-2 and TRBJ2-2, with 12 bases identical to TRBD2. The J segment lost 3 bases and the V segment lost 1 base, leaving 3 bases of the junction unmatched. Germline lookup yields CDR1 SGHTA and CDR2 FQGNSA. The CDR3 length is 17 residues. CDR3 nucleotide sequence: TGTGCCAGCAGCTTAGGGACTAGCGGGGCCTACACCGGGGAGCTGTTTTTT. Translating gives CASSLGTSGAYTGELFF.

The DNA for the CDR3 is TGCGCCAGCAGCCCGACACAATTCGATAACACTGAAGCTTTCTTT. It specifies CASSPTQFDNTEAFF. The genes are TRBV5-1 and TRBJ1-1; D uncertain. The CDR3 extends over 15 amino acids. V was shortened by 4 bases and J by 2 bases, with 15 bases between the two germline ends. Germline V gene sequence: CDR1 SGHRS, CDR2 YFSETQ. Looking up the rest from reference TRBV5-1 and TRBJ1-1 gives the full variable domain: KAGVTQTPRYLIKTRGQQVTLSCSPISGHRSVSWYQQTPGQGLQFLFEYFSETQRNKGNFPGRFSGRQFSNSRSEMNVSTLELGDSALYLCASSPTQFDNTEAFFGQGTRLTVV.

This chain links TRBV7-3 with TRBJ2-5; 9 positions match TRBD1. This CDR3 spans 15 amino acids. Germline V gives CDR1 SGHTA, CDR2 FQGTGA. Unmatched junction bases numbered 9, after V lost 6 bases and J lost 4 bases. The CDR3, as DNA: TGTGCCAGCAGTCCGGGACAGGGTCGGGGAGAGACCCAGTACTTC. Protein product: CASSPGQGRGETQYF.

The chain's CDR3 is CASSLGAGSTDTQYF. The CDR3 DNA sequence: TGCGCCAGCAGCTTGGGAGCGGGAAGCACAGATACGCAGTATTTT. The chain links TRBV5-1 to TRBJ2-3, with 7 nucleotides matching TRBD2. The CDR3 covers 15 residues. V lost 0 bases to trimming and J lost 0 bases; unmatched junction nucleotides: 1. Germline loops: CDR1 SGHRS, CDR2 YFSETQ.

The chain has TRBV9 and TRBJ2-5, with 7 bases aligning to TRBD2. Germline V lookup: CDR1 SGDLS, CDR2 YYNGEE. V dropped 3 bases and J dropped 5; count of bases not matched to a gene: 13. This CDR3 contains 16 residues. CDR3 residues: CASSDQRDPGGETQYF. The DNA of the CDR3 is TGTGCCAGCAGCGATCAGCGGGACCCGGGCGGGGAGACCCAGTACTTC.

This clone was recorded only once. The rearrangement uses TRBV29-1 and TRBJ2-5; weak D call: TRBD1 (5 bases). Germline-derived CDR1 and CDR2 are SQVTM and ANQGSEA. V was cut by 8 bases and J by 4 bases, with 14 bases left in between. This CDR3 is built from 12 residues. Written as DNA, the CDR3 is TGCAGCTTCTCGGGCGACAGAGAGACCCAGTACTTC. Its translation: CSFSGDRETQYF.

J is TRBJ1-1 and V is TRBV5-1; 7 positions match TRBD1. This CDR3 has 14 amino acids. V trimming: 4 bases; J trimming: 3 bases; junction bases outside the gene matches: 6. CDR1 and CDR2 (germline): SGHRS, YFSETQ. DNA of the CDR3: TGCGCCAGCAGCCGTTCCCAGGGGGACACTGAAGCTTTCTTT. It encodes CASSRSQGDTEAFF.